The clone carrying this TCR beta chain occurred a few times. No antigen is known for it. The sample is drawn from a study of T cell repertoires in cytomegalovirus infection. Study background: TCR beta signatures that were public indicated CMV infection and matching HLA type. Study-level findings and limits: Identification of carriers of CMV plus the relevant HLA was achieved through cumulative public TCR beta family frequency. CMV-specific TCR beta clonotypes restricted by HLA-C dominated the ex vivo response.

The J segment lost 5 bases and the V segment lost 5 bases, leaving 7 bases of the junction unmatched. Germline loops: CDR1 DFQATT, CDR2 SNEGSKA (reference sequence). The CDR3 runs 14 residues. TCRdb re-derived calls from the reads in MiXCR, one entry per CDR3 protein. The table has 200,000 or so distinct CDR3 sequences, under 30% seen once; the top ten hold roughly 31%. The source is a human donor in good health (CMV status not recorded). Some clones in this sample may be carry-over from other donors' samples. V usage is TRBV20-1 and J usage is TRBJ2-1; 9 bases fit TRBD2. The sample consisted of PBMCs. The DNA for the CDR3 is TGCAGTGCTGTCTGGGCGGGGGGGGACAATGAGCAGTTCTTC. Translating gives CSAVWAGGDNEQFF.